This paragraph covers one T cell receptor (beta chain) sequence. A J-beta primer mix and a sample-barcoded 5' primer were used in a second PCR of roughly 6 to 12 cycles. Per sample, CDR3-containing paired-end reads numbered at least 2.5 million. Each CDR3 protein gets one entry after TCRdb re-called the 5' RACE reads with MiXCR. The table includes hundreds of thousands of distinct CDR3 sequences, 20% to 25% detected once. This entry belongs to a study of blood T cells in healthy people across ages. The CDR3 sequence is 17 residues long. CDR1 and CDR2 (germline): SGHKS, YYEKEE (reference sequence). V was clipped by 0 bases and J by 4 bases, with 20 bases between them.

The chain carries TRBV5-5 and TRBJ2-7; no reliable D call. The sequence derives from a man between 70 and 80 years old in good health. The sequenced sample was blood. The CDR3 sequence: CASSLEGLGDTPYEQYF. CDR3 sequence (DNA): TGTGCCAGCAGCTTGGAGGGCCTGGGCGACACTCCTTACGAGCAGTACTTC.